Listed here is a single T cell receptor beta chain. CDR3 length equals 12 residues. The ends were cut back, 7 bases at V and 10 bases at J, with 16 bases in the middle. In germline, CDR1 is MNHEY, CDR2 SVGAGI. The data were obtained in a study of blood T cell repertoires in COVID-19. Study overall: Samples of COVID-19 (acute and convalescent) were obtained from the United States, Italy and Spain.

Produced via immunoSEQ multiplex PCR; TCRdb's table is partial and in-frame only. Seen here are 68,000 or so clones, about 83% observed once, and the top ten hold about 24%. The receptor was derived from a human donor in a cohort sampled during active COVID-19. The chain combines TRBV6-5 with TRBJ1-1; D is perhaps TRBD1 (5 bases). Sequenced sample: peripheral blood. CDR3 in amino acids: CASTGDGGTAFF. Here the CDR3 DNA reads TGTGCCAGCACCGGGGACGGGGGTACAGCTTTCTTT.